These 5 T cell receptor beta chains share one sample of origin, sequenced in a study of cytomegalovirus exposure and HLA in healthy donors. Primers: 60 Vbeta forward and 13 Jbeta reverse. The protocol was immunoSEQ multiplex PCR, while the TCRdb copy is restricted to in-frame clones and leaves out a portion. This sample has some 99,000 clones, with roughly three quarters found just once. Sample: PBMCs. Receptors originate from a woman aged 45-65 years in good health and CMV-seropositive.

The genes are TRBV5-4 and TRBJ1-2, with TRBD1 matching 7 bases. Trimming at V came to 3 bases and at J to 4 bases, leaving 9 bases not matched to a gene. The germline gives CDR1 SGHNT, CDR2 YYREEE (reference sequence). CDR3 length: 15 amino acids. This chain's CDR3 is CASSYQGGPGYGYTF. DNA for the CDR3: TGTGCCAGCAGCTACCAGGGGGGTCCGGGCTATGGCTACACCTTC.

V usage is TRBV5-1 and J usage is TRBJ1-1; 7 nucleotides line up with TRBD1. The CDR3 runs to 14 residues. V gave up 4 bases and J gave up 1 base; unmatched junction bases: 4. Germline values: CDR1 SGHRS, CDR2 YFSETQ. CDR3 amino acids: CASSGGTANTEAFF. The CDR3, as DNA: TGCGCCAGCAGCGGCGGGACAGCGAACACTGAAGCTTTCTTT.

The rearrangement uses TRBV9 and TRBJ1-1; D may be TRBD1 (5 bases). Per germline, CDR1 SGDLS and CDR2 YYNGEE. Trimming took off 4 bases at V and 7 bases at J, with 11 bases between the two ends. The CDR3 extends over 12 amino acids. CDR3 coding DNA: TGTGCCAGCAGCTCTGGACAAGGTGAAGCTTTCTTT. Protein product: CASSSGQGEAFF.

In this sample, this clone turned up a few times. The CDR3 sequence is CASSSGAGGYTDTQYF. For the CDR3, the DNA is TGTGCCAGCAGCTCCGGAGCGGGAGGGTACACAGATACGCAGTATTTT. The gene calls are TRBV7-2 and TRBJ2-3; the match to TRBD2 covers 10 bases. The CDR3 totals 16 residues. J gave up 2 bases and V 4 bases, and 6 bases lay outside the gene matches. Germline assignment: CDR1 SGHTA and CDR2 FQGNSA. Supplemented by reference TRBV7-2 and TRBJ2-3, the full variable domain reads GAGVSQSPSNKVTEKGKDVELRCDPISGHTALYWYRQSLGQGLEFLIYFQGNSAPDKSGLPSDRFSAERTGGSVSTLTIQRTQQEDSAVYLCASSSGAGGYTDTQYFGPGTRLTVL.

V gene TRBV5-8 combines with J gene TRBJ2-3, with D possibly matching TRBD1 (5 bases). Deletions cut 4 bases from V and 2 bases from J, with 11 bases between. The CDR3 sequence is 14 residues long. Per the germline V gene, CDR1 is SGHTS and CDR2 is YDEGEE. The CDR3 here is CASSRMTDTDTQYF. The CDR3 bases are TGTGCCAGCAGCCGGATGACAGACACAGATACGCAGTATTTT.